This T cell receptor (beta chain) was retrieved from a study of blood T cell repertoires in COVID-19. About the research overall: Spain, Italy and the United States supplied samples that represented acute and convalescent COVID-19. T cells, B-cell-depleted T cells, or PBMCs provided the cDNA or gDNA that served as material.

The repertoire was sequenced with immunoSEQ multiplex PCR; TCRdb's copy has only in-frame clones and lacks some. The profile covers 450,000 to 500,000 clones, with roughly 90% appearing a single time and roughly 0.7% taken by the ten largest. Two negative PCRs, clearance, or symptom resolution characterized the recovered Cohort 3 donors. The CDR3 contains 14 residues. The V end lost 0 bases, the J end lost 5 bases, and 10 bases lay between the germline ends. The germline gives CDR1 SGHTA, CDR2 FQGNSA. Source material: PBMCs or T cells enriched from blood (not recorded which). This sequence originates from a woman aged 18-30 years who had recovered from COVID-19. The chain uses TRBV7-2 and TRBJ1-2; D ambiguous. CDR3 sequence: CASSLAPLSYGYTF. DNA of the CDR3: TGTGCCAGCAGCTTAGCGCCCCTGAGTTATGGCTACACCTTC.